The clone carrying this TCR beta chain was found many times. Both iRepertoire HTBI primers and Arm-PCR of CDR3 regions were used to build the TCR beta libraries. TCRdb reprocessed the multiplex PCR reads with MiXCR, giving one entry per CDR3 protein. Of some 230,000 distinct CDR3 sequences listed, about a sixth are singletons. Documented time point: newly diagnosed GD, antithyroid drugs for less than 3 months. With RNA extracted from PBMCs as input, the TCR library was made. Germline V lookup: CDR1 GTSNPN, CDR2 SVGIG (reference sequence). Deletions cut 5 bases from V and 1 base from J, with 9 bases between. The length of the CDR3 is 13 residues. The data are from a study of regulatory T cells in long-lasting Graves disease.

Sample: peripheral blood mononuclear cells (PBMCs), taken at new diagnosis, from a patient treated with antithyroid drugs. The chain employs TRBV30 and TRBJ1-5; perhaps TRBD1 as D (5 bases). The TCR originated in a female donor with Graves disease. CDR3 DNA: TGTGCCTGGGCCCGGGACAGCAATCAGCCCCAGCATTTT. Amino acid sequence: CAWARDSNQPQHF.